These 5 T cell receptor beta chains were sequenced from one sample in a study of OX40 agonist ivuxolimab in advanced cancers. Measured with immunoSEQ multiplex PCR; TCRdb has only the in-frame clones, and not every one. Here the sample spans about 15,000 clones, 78% being singletons. The sequencing here drew on CD4+ or CD8+ T cells sorted from blood, taken in a trial of the OX40 agonist ivuxolimab. These receptors all stem from an adult with an advanced solid tumor such as melanoma, head and neck, liver or kidney cancer.

The chain employs TRBV9 and TRBJ2-3; TRBD2 agrees at 7 bases. J was trimmed by 3 bases and V by 1 base; bases with no gene match: 11. The CDR3 is 17 residues long. Germline CDR1 and CDR2: SGDLS and YYNGEE. CDR3 amino acids: CASSVYRVAGVTDTQYF. The CDR3 nucleotides are TGTGCCAGCAGCGTATATAGGGTTGCGGGAGTGACAGATACGCAGTATTTT.

The chain combines TRBV5-4 with TRBJ1-2, with D unresolved. Germline assignment: CDR1 SGHNT and CDR2 YYREEE (reference sequence). The V end lost 0 bases, the J end lost 4 bases, and 7 bases lay between the germline ends. This CDR3 region has 13 residues. The CDR3 reads CASSLVGSYGYTF. DNA for the CDR3: TGTGCCAGCAGCTTGGTTGGGTCCTATGGCTACACCTTC.

The chain employs TRBV9 and TRBJ1-1; TRBD1 is a possible D gene (6 bases). Trimming removed 4 bases at V and 0 bases at J, with 13 bases between. Looked up from germline, CDR1 is SGDLS and CDR2 is YYNGEE. CDR3 length: 15 residues. This CDR3 is CASSIGQQMNTEAFF. In nucleotides, the CDR3 is TGTGCCAGCAGCATTGGACAGCAAATGAACACTGAAGCTTTCTTT. The full variable domain, completed using reference TRBV9 and TRBJ1-1, is DSGVTQTPKHLITATGQRVTLRCSPRSGDLSVYWYQQSLDQGLQFLIQYYNGEERAKGNILERFSAQQFPDLHSELNLSSLELGDSALYFCASSIGQQMNTEAFFGQGTRLTVV.

This clone is medium-sized by share. In DNA, the CDR3 is TGTGCCAGTGGACAGCCGAACACTGAAGCTTTCTTT. This encodes CASGQPNTEAFF. This sequence joins TRBV9 and TRBJ1-1, with a possible D match to TRBD1 (6 bases). V lost 8 bases, J lost 1 base, and 9 bases lay in between. The CDR3 contains 12 residues. Germline assignment: CDR1 SGDLS and CDR2 YYNGEE.

This clone appeared a single time. Relative to the germline gene, one junction end is altered; a read error may explain this. The rearrangement links TRBV19 to TRBJ2-5; D gene uncertain. This CDR3 has 12 residues. CDR1 is LNHDA and CDR2 is SQIVND in the germline V gene (reference sequence). CDR3 nucleotide sequence: TGTGTCAGTAGTAGGGCGTGGGAGACCCAGTACTTC. Its translation: CVSSRAWETQYF.